This T cell receptor beta chain appears in the sequencing data of a study of glioma-infiltrating T cells after dendritic cell vaccination. Findings of the study overall: TCR clonality showed no direct relationship with survival.

The sample's time point: after dendritic cell vaccination, including at tumor progression/relapse. Fresh-frozen tumor tissue and more than two years of survival data were available for all. All glioblastoma patients lacked an isocitrate dehydrogenase mutation. The sample holds a few counts of this clone. Its antigen remains unknown. TCRdb's copy holds only in-frame clones and misses some; the assay was immunoSEQ multiplex PCR. The sample shows approximately 93,000 clones, approximately 81% of them seen only once. The CDR3 has 16 residues. Germline values: CDR1 LNHDA, CDR2 SQIVND (reference sequence). V lost 5 bases to trimming and J lost 0 bases; unmatched junction nucleotides: 8.

The clonotype was recovered from a human donor with glioblastoma. Source: blood, taken after dendritic cell vaccination. This rearrangement joins TRBV19 to TRBJ2-7, with 9 bases aligning to TRBD1. The CDR3 spells CASSPGTGKVSYEQYF. CDR3 DNA sequence: TGTGCCAGTAGTCCCGGGACAGGGAAGGTCTCCTACGAGCAGTACTTC.